This T cell receptor beta chain was obtained from a study of beta chain features in type 1 diabetes. General study points: Shortening of TCRB CDR3s, moderate but significant, appeared in all four CD4+ subsets of Type 1 diabetes patients. Among patients, naive, central memory and Treg TCRB repertoires appeared more similar than among healthy donors.

CDR3 length: 13 amino acids. The germline V gene encodes CDR1 SNHLY and CDR2 FYNNEI. Germline trimming cut 2 bases from V and 6 bases from J; bases unmatched to any gene: 2. Expressed TCRB transcripts were sequenced because the entire RNA isolate underwent reverse transcription. The method was immunoSEQ multiplex PCR; TCRdb's version includes in-frame clones alone and lacks a portion of them. Among a few hundred thousand clones, about 14% were seen once, and the ten largest hold almost 0.02%. This clone was seen a handful of times. The antigen is undetermined. Sequencing was performed on naive CD4+ T cells from blood. The TCR sequence derives from a man aged 25-45 years with type 1 diabetes. The V gene is TRBV2, the J gene TRBJ1-2, with 8 nucleotides matching TRBD1. CDR3 in DNA: TGTGCCAGCAGTGAACAGGGGGCACATGGCTACACCTTC. Its translation: CASSEQGAHGYTF.